These 11 T cell receptor beta chains were sequenced from one sample in a study of T-cell memory formation after mild COVID-19 (dated by TCRdb to the early 2020s). The method was 5' RACE. TCRdb lists the instrument as Illumina NovaSeq 6000. Through fastp at Q25 and MiXCR, TCRdb rebuilt clones from the public reads, retaining in-frame beta chains. Each CDR3 protein gets just one entry, which takes the most common genes and DNA from the rows behind it. A total of approximately 570,000 distinct CDR3 sequences appear in this sample, roughly 18% of them only once. The ten largest clones add up to around 13% of the sample. Sequencing was done on a sample of PBMCs or a T cell subset sorted from them (not recorded which). These TCRs come from an adult woman who had mild COVID-19 (a few samples of this study predate the infection). The sample titles of this study are shuffled in the database, so cell type and time point are left out; the donor was told from shared clones.

This clonotype has a handful of counts. CDR3 nucleotide sequence: TGTGCCAGCAGCGTCGAAACAGGGGGCTACGAGCAGTACTTC. It yields the protein CASSVETGGYEQYF. The chain combines TRBV9 with TRBJ2-7; TRBD1 agrees at 8 bases. With 2 bases clipped from V and 3 bases from J, the junction kept 4 bases outside the gene matches. This CDR3 region has 14 residues. Germline CDR1 SGDLS, CDR2 YYNGEE.

This clonotype was counted a few times. V and J are TRBV6-6 and TRBJ2-5; 10 positions agree with TRBD2. This CDR3 is built from 16 residues. Per germline, CDR1 MNHNY and CDR2 SVGAGI (reference sequence). V was pared by 5 bases and J by 4 bases, with 10 bases of the junction left unmatched. This CDR3 reads CASSPASGSWGETQYF. The CDR3 DNA reads TGTGCCAGCAGTCCGGCTAGCGGGAGTTGGGGAGAGACCCAGTACTTC.

The chain is built from TRBV27 and TRBJ1-2, with a possible D match to TRBD1 (5 bases). With 5 bases removed from V and 8 bases from J, the gap between germline ends came to 18 bases. Looked up from germline, CDR1 is MNHEY and CDR2 is SMNVEV (reference sequence). The CDR3 has 14 amino acids. For the CDR3, the DNA is TGTGCCAGCAGTCTTACCGCCCGGGGGATGGGCTACACCTTC. Its translation: CASSLTARGMGYTF.

This clonotype has a handful of counts. This chain uses TRBV6-1 with TRBJ2-7; tentative D call: TRBD1 (6 bases). CDR3 size: 12 residues. Germline-derived CDR1 and CDR2 are MNHNS and SASEGT. V was shortened by 7 bases and J by 3 bases, with 10 bases between the two germline ends. CDR3 sequence reads: CASKRTDYEQYF. The CDR3 DNA reads as TGTGCCAGCAAGCGGACAGACTACGAGCAGTACTTC.

V is TRBV2 and J is TRBJ1-5, with TRBD1 as a possible D gene (5 bases). The V end was cut by 7 bases, the J end by 6 bases, with 10 bases between. Germline lookup yields CDR1 SNHLY and CDR2 FYNNEI. The CDR3 spans 12 residues. This chain's CDR3 is CASTGGGQPQHF. The CDR3 bases are TGTGCCAGCACCGGCGGGGGTCAGCCCCAGCATTTT.

This clonotype has just a few counts. The V call is TRBV25-1, the J call TRBJ1-4; D not certain. V dropped 2 bases and J dropped 10 bases, with 14 bases sitting between them. Germline V gives CDR1 MGHDK, CDR2 SYGVNS. The CDR3 covers 14 residues. The CDR3 DNA is TGTGCCAGCAGTGAAAAACCCTACAGCGGAAAACTGTTTTTT. Encoded protein: CASSEKPYSGKLFF.

This sequence joins TRBV27 and TRBJ2-1, with TRBD2 as a possible D gene (7 bases). The germline gives CDR1 MNHEY, CDR2 SMNVEV (reference sequence). With 6 bases removed from V and 5 bases from J, the gap between germline ends came to 17 bases. The CDR3 runs to 15 residues. The CDR3 region has the DNA TGTGCCAGCAGCTCCCCGGACAGCGGGGACAATGAGCAGTTCTTC. Its protein is CASSSPDSGDNEQFF.

This chain links TRBV30 with TRBJ2-4; 10 bases agree with TRBD2. This CDR3 spans 19 amino acids. Trimming cost V 1 base and J 0 bases; bases outside gene matches: 12. In germline, CDR1 is GTSNPN, CDR2 SVGIG (reference sequence). The CDR3 region has the DNA TGTGCCTGGAGTGCGCCACTAGCGGGACTACTTTTAGCCAAAAACATTCAGTACTTC. Translation: CAWSAPLAGLLLAKNIQYF.

The table lists this clonotype with a few counts. The J gene is TRBJ2-5, the V gene TRBV29-1; perhaps TRBD2 as D (5 bases). With 5 bases removed from V and 5 bases from J, the gap between germline ends came to 15 bases. This CDR3 is built from 13 residues. From germline, CDR1 is SQVTM and CDR2 ANQGSEA. This chain's CDR3 is CSVQSHPGETQYF. DNA of the CDR3: TGCAGCGTTCAAAGTCACCCGGGGGAGACCCAGTACTTC.

Only a few counts were recorded for this clonotype. The J gene is TRBJ2-1, the V gene TRBV6-5; D unresolved. CDR3 size: 14 residues. Per the germline V gene, CDR1 is MNHEY and CDR2 is SVGAGI. Trimming shortened V by 5 bases and J by 5 bases, and 13 bases separated the two germline ends. The CDR3 here is CASSEKLSDNEQFF. CDR3 nucleotide sequence: TGTGCCAGCAGTGAAAAACTCTCGGACAATGAGCAGTTCTTC.

This clonotype has only a few counts. The V and J genes are TRBV5-5 and TRBJ2-1, with 11 bases that match TRBD2. Losses at the gene ends were 1 base for V and 9 bases for J; bases not matched to a gene: 6. The CDR3 length is 15 residues. The germline V gene has CDR1 SGHKS and CDR2 YYEKEE (reference sequence). CDR3: CASSLSLAGGTEQFF. The DNA for the CDR3 is TGTGCCAGCAGCTTGTCCCTAGCGGGGGGTACTGAGCAGTTCTTC.